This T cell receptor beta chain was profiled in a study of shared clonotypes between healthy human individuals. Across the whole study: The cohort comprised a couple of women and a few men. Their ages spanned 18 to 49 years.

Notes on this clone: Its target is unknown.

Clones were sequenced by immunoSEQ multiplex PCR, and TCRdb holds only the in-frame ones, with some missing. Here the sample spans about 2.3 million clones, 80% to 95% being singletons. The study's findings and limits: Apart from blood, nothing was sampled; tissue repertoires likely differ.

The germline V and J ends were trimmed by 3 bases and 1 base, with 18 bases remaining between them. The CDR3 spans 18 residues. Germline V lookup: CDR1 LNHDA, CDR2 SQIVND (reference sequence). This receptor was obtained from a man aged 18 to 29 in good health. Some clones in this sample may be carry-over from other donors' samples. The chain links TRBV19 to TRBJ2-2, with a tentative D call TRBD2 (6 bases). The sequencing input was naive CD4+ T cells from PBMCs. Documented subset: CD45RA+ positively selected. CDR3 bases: TGTGCCAGTAGTATCCCGCCCCTAGGGCGGGGGAACACCGGGGAGCTGTTTTTT. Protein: CASSIPPLGRGNTGELFF.